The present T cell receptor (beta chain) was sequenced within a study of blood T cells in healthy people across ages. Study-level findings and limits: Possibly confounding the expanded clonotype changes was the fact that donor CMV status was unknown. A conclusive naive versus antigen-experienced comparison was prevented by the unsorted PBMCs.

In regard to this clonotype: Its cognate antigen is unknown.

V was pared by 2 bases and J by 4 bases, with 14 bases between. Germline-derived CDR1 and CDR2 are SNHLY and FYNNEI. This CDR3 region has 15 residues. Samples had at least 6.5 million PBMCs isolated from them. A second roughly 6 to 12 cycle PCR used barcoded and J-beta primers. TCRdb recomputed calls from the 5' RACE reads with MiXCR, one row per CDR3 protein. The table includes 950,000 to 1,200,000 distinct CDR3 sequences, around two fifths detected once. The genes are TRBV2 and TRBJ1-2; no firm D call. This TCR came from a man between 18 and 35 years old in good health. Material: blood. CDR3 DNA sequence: TGTGCCAGCAGTGAAAGTAGACGACTTACCTATGGCTACACCTTC. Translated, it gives CASSESRRLTYGYTF.